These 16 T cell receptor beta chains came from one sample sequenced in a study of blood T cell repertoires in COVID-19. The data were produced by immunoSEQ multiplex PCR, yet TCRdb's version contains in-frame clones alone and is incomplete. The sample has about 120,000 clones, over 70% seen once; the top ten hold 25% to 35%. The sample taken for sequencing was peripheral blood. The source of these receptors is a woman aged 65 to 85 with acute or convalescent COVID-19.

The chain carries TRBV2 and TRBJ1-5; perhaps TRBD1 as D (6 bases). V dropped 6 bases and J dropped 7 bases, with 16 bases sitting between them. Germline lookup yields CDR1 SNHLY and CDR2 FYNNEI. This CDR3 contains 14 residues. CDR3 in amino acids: CASRETGQEQPQHF. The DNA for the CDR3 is TGTGCCAGCAGGGAAACAGGGCAGGAACAGCCCCAGCATTTT.

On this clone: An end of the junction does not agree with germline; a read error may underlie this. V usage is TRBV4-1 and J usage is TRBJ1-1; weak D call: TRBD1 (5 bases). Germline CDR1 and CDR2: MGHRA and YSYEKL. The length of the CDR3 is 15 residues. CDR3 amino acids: CASRQEAGLNTEAFF. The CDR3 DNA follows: TGCGCCAGCAGACAAGAAGCAGGGCTGAACACTGAAGCTTTCTTT.

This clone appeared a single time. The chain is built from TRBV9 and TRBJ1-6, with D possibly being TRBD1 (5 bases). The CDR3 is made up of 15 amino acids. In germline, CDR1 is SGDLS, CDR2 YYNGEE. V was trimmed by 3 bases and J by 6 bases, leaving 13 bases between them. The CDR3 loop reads CASSDQGTGNSPLHF. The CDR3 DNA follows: TGTGCCAGCAGCGATCAGGGTACGGGTAATTCACCCCTCCACTTT.

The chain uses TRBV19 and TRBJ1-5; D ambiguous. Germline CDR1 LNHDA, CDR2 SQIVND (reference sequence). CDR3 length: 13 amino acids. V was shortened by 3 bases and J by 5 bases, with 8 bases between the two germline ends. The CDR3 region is CASSMMDYQPQHF. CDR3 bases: TGTGCCAGTAGTATGATGGACTATCAGCCCCAGCATTTT.

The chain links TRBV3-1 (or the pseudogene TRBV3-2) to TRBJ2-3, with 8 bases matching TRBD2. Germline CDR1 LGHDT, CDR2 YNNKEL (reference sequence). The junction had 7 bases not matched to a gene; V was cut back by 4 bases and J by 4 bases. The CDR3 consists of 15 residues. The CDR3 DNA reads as TGTGCCAGCAGCCTAAGCGGGGGCAACGCAGATACGCAGTATTTT. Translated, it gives CASSLSGGNADTQYF.

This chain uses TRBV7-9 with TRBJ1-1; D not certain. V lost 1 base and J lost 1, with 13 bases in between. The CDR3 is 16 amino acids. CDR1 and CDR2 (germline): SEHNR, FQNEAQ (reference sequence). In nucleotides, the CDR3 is TGTGCCAGCAGCTTAGGGGGAGGACCCAAGAACACTGAAGCTTTCTTT. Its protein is CASSLGGGPKNTEAFF.

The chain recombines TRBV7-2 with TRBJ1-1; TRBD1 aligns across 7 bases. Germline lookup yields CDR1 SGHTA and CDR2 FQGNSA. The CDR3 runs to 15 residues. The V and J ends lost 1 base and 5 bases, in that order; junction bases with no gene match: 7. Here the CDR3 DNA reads TGTGCCAGCAGCTTAGTCGCATCCAGGGGGACTGAAGCTTTCTTT. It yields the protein CASSLVASRGTEAFF. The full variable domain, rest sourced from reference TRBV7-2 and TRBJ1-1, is GAGVSQSPSNKVTEKGKDVELRCDPISGHTALYWYRQSLGQGLEFLIYFQGNSAPDKSGLPSDRFSAERTGGSVSTLTIQRTQQEDSAVYLCASSLVASRGTEAFFGQGTRLTVV.

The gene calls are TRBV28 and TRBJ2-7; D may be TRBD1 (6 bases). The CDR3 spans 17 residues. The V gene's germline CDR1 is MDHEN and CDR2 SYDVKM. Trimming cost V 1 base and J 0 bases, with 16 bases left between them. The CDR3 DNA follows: TGTGCCAGCAGTTTATCCCAGGGGATTGGGAGCTCCTACGAGCAGTACTTC. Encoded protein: CASSLSQGIGSSYEQYF.

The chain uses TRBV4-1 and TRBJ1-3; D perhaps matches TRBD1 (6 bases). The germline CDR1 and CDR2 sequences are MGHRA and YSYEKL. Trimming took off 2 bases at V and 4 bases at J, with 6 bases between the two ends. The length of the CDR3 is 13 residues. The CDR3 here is CASSQTGGNTIYF. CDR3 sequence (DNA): TGCGCCAGCAGCCAAACAGGGGGAAACACCATATATTTT.

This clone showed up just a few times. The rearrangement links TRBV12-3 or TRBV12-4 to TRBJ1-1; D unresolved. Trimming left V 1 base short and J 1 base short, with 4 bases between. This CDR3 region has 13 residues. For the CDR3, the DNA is TGTGCCAGCAGTTTAGGGGCGAACACTGAAGCTTTCTTT. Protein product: CASSLGANTEAFF.

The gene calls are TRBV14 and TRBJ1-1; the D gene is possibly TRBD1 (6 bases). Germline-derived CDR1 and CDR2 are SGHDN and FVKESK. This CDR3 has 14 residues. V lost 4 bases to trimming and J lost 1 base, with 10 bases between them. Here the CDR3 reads CASSRLQGNTEAFF. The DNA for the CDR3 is TGTGCCAGCAGCCGACTACAGGGGAACACTGAAGCTTTCTTT.

CDR3 residues: CASSLGGYTDTQYF. The CDR3 DNA reads TGCGCCAGCAGCTTGGGGGGCTACACAGATACGCAGTATTTT. This chain uses TRBV5-1 with TRBJ2-3, with D perhaps matching TRBD1 (5 bases). Per the germline V gene, CDR1 is SGHRS and CDR2 is YFSETQ. The germline V and J ends were trimmed by 0 bases and 2 bases, with 7 bases remaining between them. This CDR3 has 14 amino acids.

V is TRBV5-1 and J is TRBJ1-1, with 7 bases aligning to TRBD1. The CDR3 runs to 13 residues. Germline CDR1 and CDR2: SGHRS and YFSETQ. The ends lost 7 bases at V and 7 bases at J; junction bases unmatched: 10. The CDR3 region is CASRDSGFNEAFF. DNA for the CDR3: TGCGCCAGCCGGGACAGCGGATTTAATGAAGCTTTCTTT.

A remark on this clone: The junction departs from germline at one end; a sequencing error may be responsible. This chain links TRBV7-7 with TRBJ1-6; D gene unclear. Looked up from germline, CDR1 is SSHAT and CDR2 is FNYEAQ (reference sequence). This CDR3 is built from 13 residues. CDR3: CASSLGGNSPLHF. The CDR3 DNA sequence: TGTGCTAGCAGCTTAGGAGGGAACTCACCCCTCCACTTT.

In DNA form, the CDR3 reads TGTGCCAGCAGCTGGGACAGAAAGAACACTGAAGCTTTCTTT. Protein product: CASSWDRKNTEAFF. The chain is built from TRBV3-1 (or the pseudogene TRBV3-2) and TRBJ1-1; 7 bases are a match to TRBD1. Trimming took 5 bases from V and 1 from J; bases not matched to a gene: 4. Germline assignment: CDR1 LGHDT and CDR2 YNNKEL (reference sequence). CDR3 length equals 14 residues.

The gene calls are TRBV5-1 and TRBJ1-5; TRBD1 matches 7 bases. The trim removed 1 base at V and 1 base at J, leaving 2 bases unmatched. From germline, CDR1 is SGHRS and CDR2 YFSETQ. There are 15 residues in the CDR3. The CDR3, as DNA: TGCGCCAGCAGCTTGACAGGGGAAAGCAATCAGCCCCAGCATTTT. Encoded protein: CASSLTGESNQPQHF.